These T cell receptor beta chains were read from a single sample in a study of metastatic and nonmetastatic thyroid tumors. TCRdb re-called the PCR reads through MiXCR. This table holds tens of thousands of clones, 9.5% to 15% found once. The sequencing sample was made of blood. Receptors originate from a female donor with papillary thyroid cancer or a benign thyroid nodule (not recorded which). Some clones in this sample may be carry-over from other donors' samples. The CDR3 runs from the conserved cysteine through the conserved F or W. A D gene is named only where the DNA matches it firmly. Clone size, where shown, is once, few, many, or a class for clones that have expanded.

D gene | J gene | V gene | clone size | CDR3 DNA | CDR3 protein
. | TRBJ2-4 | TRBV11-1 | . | TGTGCCAGCAGCTCCACCGGGGGCGGGCGGGAGTCCAAAAACATTCAGTACTTC | CASSSTGGGRESKNIQYF
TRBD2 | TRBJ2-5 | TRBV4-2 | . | TGTGCCAGCAGCCAAGGAATCCAGCGGGAGGTTGGAAGGGAGACCCAGTACTTC | CASSQGIQREVGRETQYF
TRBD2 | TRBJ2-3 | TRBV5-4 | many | TGTGCCAGCAACCCAGCGGGAGGGGCAGATACGCAGTATTTT | CASNPAGGADTQYF
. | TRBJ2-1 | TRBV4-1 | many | TGCGCCAGCAGCCATGAAACCCCGACCTCCTACAATGAGCAGTTCTTC | CASSHETPTSYNEQFF
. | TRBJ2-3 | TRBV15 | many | TGTGCCACCAGCAGAGATCCCCCAGGGGGAGGCACGCAGTATTTT | CATSRDPPGGGTQYF
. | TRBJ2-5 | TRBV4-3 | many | TGCGCCAGCAGCCAAGACTCCCCGGGGTCTGGAGAGACCCAGTACTTC | CASSQDSPGSGETQYF
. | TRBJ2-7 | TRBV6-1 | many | TGTGCCAGCAGTGAATCCCGTTGGGAGCAGTACTTC | CASSESRWEQYF
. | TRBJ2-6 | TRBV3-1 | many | TGTGCCAGCAGCCTTTCTGGGGCCAACGTCCTGACTTTC | CASSLSGANVLTF
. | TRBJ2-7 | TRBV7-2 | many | TGTGCCAGCGGATTTAATACCTACGAGCAGTACTTC | CASGFNTYEQYF
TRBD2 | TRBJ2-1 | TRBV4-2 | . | TGTGCCAGCAGCAAACTTAGCGGGACAAGCTCCTACAATGAGCAGTTCTTC | CASSKLSGTSSYNEQFF
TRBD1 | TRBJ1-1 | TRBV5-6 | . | TGTGCCAGCAGCGGAACAGGGGCGGTCGCTGAAGCTTTCTTT | CASSGTGAVAEAFF
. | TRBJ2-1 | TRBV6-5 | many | TGTGCCAGCAGTCCTTACTCCCTGGGAGGATTGGGTCAGGGGGAGCAGTTCTTC | CASSPYSLGGLGQGEQFF
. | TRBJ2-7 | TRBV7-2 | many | TGTGCCAGCAGGGGAACAGGGTCCAACGAGCAGTACTTC | CASRGTGSNEQYF
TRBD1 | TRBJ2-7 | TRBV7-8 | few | TGTGCCAGCAGCTTAGAAGGCCGGGGACAGCCCTCCTACGAGCAGTACTTC | CASSLEGRGQPSYEQYF
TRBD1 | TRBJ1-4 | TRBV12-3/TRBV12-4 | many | TGTGCCAGCAGGAAGGAACAGGGGACTAATGAAAAACTGTTTTTT | CASRKEQGTNEKLFF
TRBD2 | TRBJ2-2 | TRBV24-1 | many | TGTGCCACCAGTGACCGGGGACTAGCGGGAGGGCCGACCGGGGAGCTGTTTTTT | CATSDRGLAGGPTGELFF
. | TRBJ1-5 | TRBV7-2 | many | TGTGCCAGCAGCTCCCAAGGGGGAGGTGGCCAGCCCCAGCATTTT | CASSSQGGGGQPQHF
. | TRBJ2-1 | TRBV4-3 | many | TGCGCCAGCAGCCAAGACAGGGGTTATTACAATGAGCAGTTCTTC | CASSQDRGYYNEQFF
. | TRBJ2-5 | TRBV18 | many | TGTGCCAGCTCAGTTTCCGCGGAAGAGACCCAGTACTTC | CASSVSAEETQYF
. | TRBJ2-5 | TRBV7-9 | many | TGTGCCAGCAGCCCCCCAGCTCAAGAGACCCAGTACTTC | CASSPPAQETQYF
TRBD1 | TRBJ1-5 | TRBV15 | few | TGTGCCACCAGCAGAGGGACAGGGCTCCAGCCCCAGCATTTT | CATSRGTGLQPQHF
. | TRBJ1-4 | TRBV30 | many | TGTGCCTGGAGTGTCGCCCCTGGTGGGGAAAAACTGTTTTTT | CAWSVAPGGEKLFF
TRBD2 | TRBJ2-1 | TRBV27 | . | TGTGCCAGCAGTTCCCTAGGACTAGCGGGAGAATTGCAGTTCTTC | CASSSLGLAGELQFF
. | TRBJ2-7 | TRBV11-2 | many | TGTGCCAGCAGACAAACAGGGTCCTACGAGCAGTACTTC | CASRQTGSYEQYF
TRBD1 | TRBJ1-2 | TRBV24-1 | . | TGTGCCACCAGCTGTACAGGGGTTCCCTATGGCTACACCTTC | CATSCTGVPYGYTF
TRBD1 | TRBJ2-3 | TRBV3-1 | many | TGTGCCAGCAGCCCACAGGGGGGTGGTACGCAGTATTTT | CASSPQGGGTQYF
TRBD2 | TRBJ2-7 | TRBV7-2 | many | TGTGCCAGCAGCCGCTACGTAGCGGGCTACGAGCAGTACTTC | CASSRYVAGYEQYF
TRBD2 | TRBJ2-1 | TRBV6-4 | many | TGTGCCAGCACCCAAAGGGGGCTAGCGGGAGGCGTTCCCTACAATGAGCAGTTCTTC | CASTQRGLAGGVPYNEQFF
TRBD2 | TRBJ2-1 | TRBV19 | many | TGTGCCAGTAGTAGCCAACTAGCGAGCTCCGACAATGAGCAGTTCTTC | CASSSQLASSDNEQFF
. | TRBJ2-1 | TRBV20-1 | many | TGCAGTGCTAGAGAATCCAGCTACCTCGGAAAGCAGTTCTTC | CSARESSYLGKQFF
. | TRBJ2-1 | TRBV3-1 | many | TGTGCCAGCAGCCAAGAAGGGGTGAGGCAGTTCTTC | CASSQEGVRQFF
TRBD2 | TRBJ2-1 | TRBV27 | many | TGTGCCAGCAGTTCCGAGGGCGGGAGGGCGAAGAATGAGCAGTTCTTC | CASSSEGGRAKNEQFF
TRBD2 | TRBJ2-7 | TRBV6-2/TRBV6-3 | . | TGTGCCAGCAGTTACGGGGGTGGGAGCGGGGACGAGCAGTACTTC | CASSYGGGSGDEQYF
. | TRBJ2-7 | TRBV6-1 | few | TGTGCCAGCAGTCCACGGGGATACGAGCAGTACTTC | CASSPRGYEQYF
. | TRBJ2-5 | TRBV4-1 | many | TGCGCCAGCAGCCATGAAAAAATCGTAGTTTCTAACAACAATGAGCAGTACTTC | CASSHEKIVVSNNNEQYF
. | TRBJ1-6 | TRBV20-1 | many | TGCAGTGCTAGAGTATTGGGGATCTCCTATAATTCACCCCTCCACTTT | CSARVLGISYNSPLHF
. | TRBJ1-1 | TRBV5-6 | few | TGTGCCAGCAGCTTGGCAGTGAACACTGAAGCTTTCTTT | CASSLAVNTEAFF
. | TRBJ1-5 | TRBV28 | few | TGTGCCAGCAGAACCACAGGGAGCGGGCAGCCCCAGCATTTT | CASRTTGSGQPQHF
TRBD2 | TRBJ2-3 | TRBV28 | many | TGTGCCAGCAGCCTGGGACTAACCCCCACAGATACGCAGTATTTT | CASSLGLTPTDTQYF
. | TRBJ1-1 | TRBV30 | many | TGTGCCTGGAGTGTGGGGGGGACGAACACTGAAGCTTTCTTT | CAWSVGGTNTEAFF
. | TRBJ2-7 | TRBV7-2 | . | TGTGCCAGCACCTTACGGTCATTAGAAAACGAGCAGTACTTC | CASTLRSLENEQYF
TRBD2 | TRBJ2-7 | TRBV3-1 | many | TGTGCCAGCAGCCCGTGGACTAGCGGGAGCTACGAGCAGTACTTC | CASSPWTSGSYEQYF
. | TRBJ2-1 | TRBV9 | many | TGTGCCAGCAGCGTCTCAACAGGGAACAATGAGCAGTTCTTC | CASSVSTGNNEQFF
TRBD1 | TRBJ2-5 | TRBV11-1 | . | TGTGCCAGCAGCTCGAGGGGGAACAGGGGCACAGAGAACCAGTACTTC | CASSSRGNRGTENQYF
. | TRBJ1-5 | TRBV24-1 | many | TGTGCCACCGCAATTGCGGGAAATCAGCCCCAGCATTTT | CATAIAGNQPQHF
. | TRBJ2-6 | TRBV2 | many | TGTGCCAGCAGTGAACTGGGCGTCCTAAGCTCTGGGGCCAACGTCCTGACTTTC | CASSELGVLSSGANVLTF
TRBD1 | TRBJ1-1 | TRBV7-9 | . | TGTGCCAGCAGCCCGGCAGGGGGATATGGGACTGAAGCTTTCTTT | CASSPAGGYGTEAFF
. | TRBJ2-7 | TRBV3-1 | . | TGTGCCAGCAGCCGTAGCGACTACGAGCAGTACTTC | CASSRSDYEQYF
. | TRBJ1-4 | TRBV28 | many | TGTGCCAGCAGTCCTTCATACACCCCCCGGGGAACTAATGAAAAACTGTTTTTT | CASSPSYTPRGTNEKLFF
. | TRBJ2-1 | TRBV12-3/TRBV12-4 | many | TGTGCCAGCAGATCTCGCGGGGTACAGAATTACAATGAGCAGTTCTTC | CASRSRGVQNYNEQFF
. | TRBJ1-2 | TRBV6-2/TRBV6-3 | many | TGTGCCAGCAGTCCTCGGACAGATGGCTACACCTTC | CASSPRTDGYTF
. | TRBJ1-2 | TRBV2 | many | TGTGCCAGCAGAGGCGGGACGGCCTATGGCTACACCTTC | CASRGGTAYGYTF
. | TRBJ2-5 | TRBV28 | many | TGTGCCAGCAGCCGTCGGGAGCAAAGCAAAGAGACCCAGTACTTC | CASSRREQSKETQYF
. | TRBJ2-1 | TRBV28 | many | TGTGCCAGCAGTTCCCTAGCAGCCGGCTCCTACAATGAGCAGTTCTTC | CASSSLAAGSYNEQFF
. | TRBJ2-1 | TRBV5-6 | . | TGTGCCAGCAGATTGGGACCCAATGAGCAGTTCTTC | CASRLGPNEQFF
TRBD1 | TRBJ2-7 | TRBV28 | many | TGTGCCAGCAAAGGACTGGGACAGGGCTCCTACGAGCAGTACTTC | CASKGLGQGSYEQYF
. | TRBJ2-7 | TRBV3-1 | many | TGTGCCAGCAGCCAAGATCCGTCCTCCTACGAGCAGTACTTC | CASSQDPSSYEQYF